These 14 T cell receptor beta chains came from one sample sequenced in a study of OX40 agonist ivuxolimab in advanced cancers. Measured with immunoSEQ multiplex PCR; TCRdb has only the in-frame clones, and not every one. The sample carries about 49,000 clones, roughly 73% recorded once. The starting material was CD4+ or CD8+ T cells sorted from blood, obtained in a trial of the OX40 agonist ivuxolimab. These receptors were collected from an adult with an advanced solid tumor such as melanoma, head and neck, liver or kidney cancer.

This chain joins TRBV5-1 and TRBJ2-3; no firm D call. CDR1 is SGHRS and CDR2 is YFSETQ in the germline V gene. Trimming shortened V by 0 bases and J by 2 bases, and 10 bases separated the two germline ends. The CDR3 has 15 amino acids. The CDR3 region has the DNA TGCGCCAGCAGCTTGGCCGGATCCTCCACAGATACGCAGTATTTT. Amino acids: CASSLAGSSTDTQYF.

The V and J genes are TRBV6-6 and TRBJ1-1; the D is unclear. The V gene's germline CDR1 is MNHNY and CDR2 SVGAGI (reference sequence). The CDR3 is 13 amino acids. The germline V and J ends were trimmed by 5 bases and 1 base, with 8 bases remaining between them. The CDR3 DNA follows: TGTGCCAGCAGTCTCGTTACGAACACTGAAGCTTTCTTT. It translates to CASSLVTNTEAFF.

V usage is TRBV5-1 and J usage is TRBJ2-3; 8 bases map to TRBD2. The CDR3 spans 16 residues. Germline V gene sequence: CDR1 SGHRS, CDR2 YFSETQ. J lost 0 bases, V lost 3 bases, and 6 bases had no gene match. The DNA of the CDR3 is TGCGCCAGCAGCTCCTTTAGCGGGGCTAGCACAGATACGCAGTATTTT. Amino acids: CASSSFSGASTDTQYF.

This chain uses TRBV28 with TRBJ1-2; TRBD1 matches at 9 bases. Germline V gene sequence: CDR1 MDHEN, CDR2 SYDVKM. J gave up 8 bases and V 6 bases, and 13 bases lay outside the gene matches. The CDR3 contains 15 residues. The DNA of the CDR3 is TGTGCCAGCAGCCCCGGACAGGGGTTAAGAGGAGGCTACACCTTC. It yields the protein CASSPGQGLRGGYTF.

This clone was picked up one time. V gene TRBV28 combines with J gene TRBJ2-7; TRBD2 might be the D (7 bases). V dropped 7 bases and J dropped 2 bases, with 18 bases sitting between them. The germline gives CDR1 MDHEN, CDR2 SYDVKM. The CDR3 has 15 residues. CDR3: CASTSQGGATYEQYF. In DNA form, the CDR3 reads TGTGCCAGCACCTCCCAAGGGGGGGCAACCTACGAGCAGTACTTC.

The chain has TRBV18 and TRBJ2-5; 10 nucleotides agree with TRBD2. Germline-derived CDR1 and CDR2 are KGHSH and LQKENI. J lost 5 bases, V lost 5 bases, and 8 bases had no gene match. The CDR3 is made up of 15 amino acids. CDR3 loop: CASSRSGGAQETQYF. CDR3 nucleotides: TGTGCCAGCTCAAGGAGCGGGGGGGCCCAGGAGACCCAGTACTTC.

Here the CDR3 DNA reads TGTGCCAGCAGTTTTAAGGACAGGGGGCTCGCGAACACTGAAGCTTTCTTT. Protein: CASSFKDRGLANTEAFF. The rearrangement joins TRBV27 to TRBJ1-1; 11 bases match TRBD1. The CDR3 loop spans 17 amino acids. Germline assignment: CDR1 MNHEY and CDR2 SMNVEV (reference sequence). J lost 1 base, V lost 3 bases, and 7 bases had no gene match.

V is TRBV4-1 and J is TRBJ1-2; D gene uncertain. CDR1 is MGHRA, CDR2 YSYEKL, per germline. CDR3 length: 14 residues. With 0 bases removed from V and 4 bases from J, the gap between germline ends came to 9 bases. The CDR3 nucleotides are TGCGCCAGCAGCCAAGATCGGAGCACCTATGGCTACACCTTC. Residues: CASSQDRSTYGYTF.

Only one count was recorded for this clone. The chain uses TRBV6-5 and TRBJ2-3; D possibly corresponds to TRBD2 (6 bases). Germline V CDR1 and CDR2: MNHEY, SVGAGI. The V end was cut by 6 bases, the J end by 1 base, with 11 bases between. This CDR3 contains 14 residues. The CDR3 nucleotides are TGTGCCAGCAGACTACGCGGGGGCACAGATACGCAGTATTTT. It translates to CASRLRGGTDTQYF.

The CDR3 DNA is TGTGCCTGGAGCAGGAAAACGAACACTGAAGCTTTCTTT. Its translation: CAWSRKTNTEAFF. The chain couples TRBV30 to TRBJ1-1; unclear D gene. Deletions cut 3 bases from V and 1 base from J, with 9 bases between. Germline-derived CDR1 and CDR2 are GTSNPN and SVGIG (reference sequence). The CDR3 length is 13 residues.

The chain combines TRBV7-9 with TRBJ1-4, with 10 positions matching TRBD1. The CDR3 is made up of 15 amino acids. V dropped 5 bases and J dropped 6; count of bases not matched to a gene: 6. CDR1 is SEHNR, CDR2 FQNEAQ, per germline (reference sequence). CDR3: CASSLKTGGDEKLFF. CDR3 sequence (DNA): TGTGCCAGCAGCCTAAAGACAGGGGGCGATGAAAAACTGTTTTTT.

The rearrangement joins TRBV5-4 to TRBJ1-4; D may be TRBD1 (6 bases). The CDR3 has 16 residues. The germline CDR1 and CDR2 sequences are SGHNT and YYREEE (reference sequence). The ends were cut back, 4 bases at V and 3 bases at J, with 16 bases in the middle. In DNA form, the CDR3 reads TGTGCCAGCAGCCGGGGGGGGCGAAAGGCTAATGAAAAACTGTTTTTT. Protein sequence: CASSRGGRKANEKLFF.

The gene calls are TRBV28 and TRBJ1-4, with D hard to call. The CDR3 loop spans 11 amino acids. Germline assignment: CDR1 MDHEN and CDR2 SYDVKM. V shed 0 bases and J shed 10 bases, with 3 bases lying between them. The CDR3 sequence is CASSLWGKLFF. The CDR3 DNA follows: TGTGCCAGCAGTTTATGGGGAAAACTGTTTTTT.

V is TRBV5-1 and J is TRBJ2-7; a possible D gene is TRBD1 (5 bases). V lost 5 bases to trimming and J lost 3 bases, with 15 bases between them. CDR1 is SGHRS and CDR2 is YFSETQ in the germline V gene. The CDR3 sequence is 14 residues long. The CDR3 nucleotides read TGCGCCAGCAGGCCCCATCAAGACAGCTACGAGCAGTACTTC. Protein: CASRPHQDSYEQYF.